This entry is about one T cell receptor beta chain. Profiling relied on immunoSEQ multiplex PCR, and the TCRdb table lists in-frame clones only, not all of them. The table lists fewer than 150,000 clones, approximately 92% of them singletons. This sample was included in a study of T cell responses to AZD1222 COVID-19 vaccine. The germline V gene encodes CDR1 MNHEY and CDR2 SMNVEV (reference sequence). V lost 5 bases and J lost 3, with 19 bases in between. This CDR3 spans 16 amino acids. The material sequenced was peripheral blood, taken 28 days after the second AZD1222 dose. V and J are TRBV27 and TRBJ1-1, with D possibly TRBD1 on 5 matching bases. This TCR derives from an adult who received the AZD1222 COVID-19 vaccine. CDR3 sequence reads: CASSVGTAVRYTEAFF. CDR3 nucleotide sequence: TGTGCCAGCAGTGTGGGGACGGCGGTTCGGTACACTGAAGCTTTCTTT.